This T cell receptor beta chain was obtained from a study of blood T cell repertoires in COVID-19. The wider study: From the United States, Italy and Spain came samples of acute and convalescent COVID-19. The analysed material was cDNA or gDNA that came from T cells, B-cell-depleted T cells, or PBMCs.

Enrollment of patients from Seattle took place during active infection, with longitudinal follow-up. Original processing notes: Reference gene primer amplification gave nucleated cell count estimates. TCRdb's table, derived via immunoSEQ multiplex PCR, lists solely in-frame clones and lacks some. V and J calls and clone size are given by that table; D and trimming were obtained from the DNA. The table has a few hundred thousand clones, around 90% seen once; the top ten hold 2% to 2.5%. The CDR3 has 15 residues. V lost 4 bases, J lost 3 bases, and 7 bases stayed unmatched. CDR1 is SEHNR, CDR2 FQNEAQ, per germline (reference sequence).

Sample: peripheral blood. The chain couples TRBV7-9 to TRBJ1-1, with 8 bases aligning to TRBD1. This receptor was identified in an older woman with COVID-19, enrolled during active disease. CDR3 loop: CASSSKTGADTEAFF. CDR3 sequence (DNA): TGTGCCAGCAGCTCAAAGACAGGGGCGGACACTGAAGCTTTCTTT.